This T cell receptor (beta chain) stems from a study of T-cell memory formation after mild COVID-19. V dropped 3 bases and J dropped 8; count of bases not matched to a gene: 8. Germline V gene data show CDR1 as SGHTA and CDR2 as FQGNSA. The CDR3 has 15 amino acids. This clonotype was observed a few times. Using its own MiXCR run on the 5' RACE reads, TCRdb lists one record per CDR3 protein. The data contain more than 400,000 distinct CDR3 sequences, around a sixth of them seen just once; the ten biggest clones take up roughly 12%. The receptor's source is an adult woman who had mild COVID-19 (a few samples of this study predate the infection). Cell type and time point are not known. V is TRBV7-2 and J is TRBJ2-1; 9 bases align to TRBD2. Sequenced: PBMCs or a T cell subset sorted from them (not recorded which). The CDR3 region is CASSFSAGGPHEQFF. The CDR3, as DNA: TGTGCCAGCAGCTTTAGTGCGGGAGGGCCACATGAGCAGTTCTTC.